Presented here are 20 T cell receptor beta chains from one specimen sequenced in a study of T cells in pancreatic ductal adenocarcinoma. The selected patients with pancreatic ductal adenocarcinoma had surgery but no neoadjuvant therapy. Only in-frame clones appear in the TCRdb table, and some are missing; sequencing was by immunoSEQ multiplex PCR. The data show over 100,000 clones, with 90% to 95% seen just once and approximately 3.1% held by the top ten. What was sequenced was PBMCs. The receptor set was obtained from a human donor with pancreatic ductal adenocarcinoma.

This clone was observed a handful of times. The chain carries TRBV5-8 and TRBJ1-2; D possibly corresponds to TRBD1 (6 bases). Germline V lookup: CDR1 SGHTS, CDR2 YDEGEE. Trimming shortened V by 5 bases and J by 3 bases, and 11 bases separated the two germline ends. The CDR3 extends over 13 amino acids. CDR3 nucleotides: TGTGCCAGCAGACCGACAGGCCACTATGGCTACACCTTC. This translates into CASRPTGHYGYTF.

This rearrangement joins TRBV27 to TRBJ1-4; D is perhaps TRBD1 (6 bases). Germline V gives CDR1 MNHEY, CDR2 SMNVEV (reference sequence). There are 15 residues in the CDR3. Trimming removed 6 bases at V and 6 bases at J, with 17 bases between. CDR3 residues: CASRPTGSGYEKLFF. As DNA, the CDR3 is TGTGCCAGCAGGCCAACAGGGTCAGGATATGAAAAACTGTTTTTT.

This clone showed up just once. The chain combines TRBV7-9 with TRBJ1-2, with D unresolved. V lost 5 bases, J lost 3 bases, and 10 bases lay in between. Germline CDR1 is SEHNR and CDR2 is FQNEAQ (reference sequence). This CDR3 comprises 13 residues. The CDR3 protein is CASSPAEDYGYTF. For the CDR3, the DNA is TGTGCCAGCAGCCCTGCCGAGGACTATGGCTACACCTTC. The full variable domain, in which reference TRBV7-9 and TRBJ1-2 provide the parts outside the CDR3, is DTGVSQNPRHKITKRGQNVTFRCDPISEHNRLYWYRQTLGQGPEFLTYFQNEAQLEKSRLLSDRFSAERPKGSFSTLEIQRTEQGDSAMYLCASSPAEDYGYTFGSGTRLTVV.

This sequence joins TRBV18 and TRBJ2-5; TRBD1 is a possible D gene (7 bases). The germline V and J ends were trimmed by 2 bases and 4 bases, with 14 bases remaining between them. The CDR3 is 15 amino acids. CDR1 KGHSH and CDR2 LQKENI come from the germline V gene. CDR3 amino acids: CASSPANRGGETQYF. Written as DNA, the CDR3 is TGTGCCAGCTCACCAGCGAACAGGGGAGGAGAGACCCAGTACTTC. The complete variable domain, with remaining parts taken from reference TRBV18 and TRBJ2-5, reads NAGVMQNPRHLVRRRGQEARLRCSPMKGHSHVYWYRQLPEEGLKFMVYLQKENIIDESGMPKERFSAEFPKEGPSILRIQQVVRGDSAAYFCASSPANRGGETQYFGPGTRLLVL.

The gene calls are TRBV5-1 and TRBJ2-2, with 9 bases lining up with TRBD2. The length of the CDR3 is 15 residues. V lost 4 bases, J lost 3 bases, and 4 bases stayed unmatched. Germline CDR1 and CDR2: SGHRS and YFSETQ. CDR3 residues: CASSATSGYTGELFF. The CDR3 DNA reads as TGCGCCAGCAGCGCGACTAGCGGATACACCGGGGAGCTGTTTTTT.

This clone was detected only once. The rearrangement joins TRBV2 to TRBJ2-3; maybe TRBD2 (5 bases). The CDR3 consists of 15 residues. Trimming stripped 3 bases from V and 2 bases from J, with 12 bases between. Germline V gene sequence: CDR1 SNHLY, CDR2 FYNNEI. The CDR3 spells CASSDPGKSTDTQYF. CDR3 DNA sequence: TGTGCCAGCAGTGACCCCGGGAAATCCACAGATACGCAGTATTTT.

The chain joins TRBV27 to TRBJ2-7, with 7 nucleotides matching TRBD2. This CDR3 contains 17 residues. V shed 6 bases, J shed 3 bases, and the junction held 17 bases outside the gene matches. CDR1 and CDR2 from the germline V gene are MNHEY and SMNVEV (reference sequence). CDR3 protein: CASSPEPSGATHYEQYF. The CDR3 region has the DNA TGTGCCAGCAGCCCAGAACCCAGCGGGGCCACCCACTACGAGCAGTACTTC.

This chain connects TRBV25-1 to TRBJ2-1; D is perhaps TRBD1 (5 bases). The V end was cut by 3 bases, the J end by 7 bases, with 7 bases between. CDR3 length equals 12 residues. Germline V CDR1 and CDR2: MGHDK, SYGVNS. CDR3 in DNA: TGTGCCAGCAGTGATTCAGGGAATGAGCAGTTCTTC. It is translated as CASSDSGNEQFF.

The chain employs TRBV28 and TRBJ1-1, with TRBD1 identical over 7 bases. From germline, CDR1 is MDHEN and CDR2 SYDVKM. This CDR3 is built from 13 residues. Trimming cost V 6 bases and J 4 bases; bases outside gene matches: 5. As DNA, the CDR3 is TGTGCCAGCAGCCCAGGGGGACTCACTGAAGCTTTCTTT. It yields the protein CASSPGGLTEAFF.

V usage is TRBV10-3 and J usage is TRBJ2-2, with 8 bases matching TRBD1. The V gene's germline CDR1 is ENHRY and CDR2 SYGVKD. The CDR3 runs 14 residues. J gave up 6 bases and V 8 bases, and 8 bases lay outside the gene matches. CDR3 loop: CAISRQGPAGELFF. Here the CDR3 DNA reads TGTGCCATCTCTCGACAGGGGCCGGCCGGGGAGCTGTTTTTT.

The chain is built from TRBV9 and TRBJ1-3; TRBD1 aligns across 10 bases. Losses at the gene ends were 4 bases for V and 3 bases for J; bases not matched to a gene: 10. The CDR3 consists of 17 residues. Germline V gene data show CDR1 as SGDLS and CDR2 as YYNGEE. CDR3 DNA sequence: TGTGCCAGCAGCCCCCTGACAGGGGGCTATGGTGGAAACACCATATATTTT. This sequence encodes CASSPLTGGYGGNTIYF.

V and J are TRBV12-5 and TRBJ2-5, with 7 nucleotides matching TRBD1. Losses at the gene ends were 7 bases for V and 5 bases for J; bases not matched to a gene: 7. Germline V gene lookup returns CDR1 LGHNT and CDR2 FRNRAP. This CDR3 is built from 13 residues. The CDR3 is CASAPTGHETQYF. The CDR3 DNA follows: TGTGCTAGTGCCCCGACAGGGCATGAGACCCAGTACTTC.

The chain is built from TRBV6-4 and TRBJ2-5; 9 positions agree with TRBD2. The V and J ends lost 2 bases and 1 base, in that order; junction bases with no gene match: 2. This CDR3 spans 15 amino acids. CDR1 MRHNA and CDR2 SNTAGT come from the germline V gene. The CDR3 DNA reads as TGTGCCAGCAGTGACGTAGCGGGGGCCCAAGAGACCCAGTACTTC. Its translation: CASSDVAGAQETQYF.

This rearrangement joins TRBV28 to TRBJ2-1; D is uncertain. The CDR3 is made up of 13 amino acids. V lost 3 bases and J lost 4, with 7 bases in between. Germline V CDR1 and CDR2: MDHEN, SYDVKM. CDR3 DNA sequence: TGTGCCAGCAGTTTTGGCTTGTACAATGAGCAGTTCTTC. It encodes CASSFGLYNEQFF.

The V call is TRBV5-1, the J call TRBJ2-5; TRBD1 agrees at 10 bases. The CDR3 is 14 residues long. After removal of 4 bases from V and 3 bases from J, the junction contained 3 bases not matched to a gene. Germline CDR1 and CDR2: SGHRS and YFSETQ. CDR3 sequence reads: CASSIGTGEETQYF. The CDR3 nucleotides read TGCGCCAGCAGCATAGGGACAGGGGAAGAGACCCAGTACTTC.

The chain employs TRBV4-1 and TRBJ2-1; TRBD2 aligns across 15 bases. CDR3 length: 18 amino acids. The germline gives CDR1 MGHRA, CDR2 YSYEKL. The V gene end was trimmed by 3 bases and the J gene end by 0 bases; junction bases not matched to a gene: 3. CDR3 region: CASSQGLAGGSSYNEQFF. CDR3 sequence (DNA): TGCGCCAGCAGCCAGGGACTAGCGGGAGGCAGCTCCTACAATGAGCAGTTCTTC.

The chain carries TRBV4-1 and TRBJ2-2, with D unresolved. CDR3 size: 16 residues. From germline, CDR1 is MGHRA and CDR2 YSYEKL. V was cut by 2 bases and J by 6 bases, with 16 bases left in between. CDR3 residues: CASSQQSLSSAGELFF. CDR3 in DNA: TGCGCCAGCAGCCAACAATCCCTATCTTCCGCCGGGGAGCTGTTTTTT.

The genes are TRBV19 and TRBJ2-5; TRBD1 matches 8 bases. The length of the CDR3 is 15 residues. The V gene's germline CDR1 is LNHDA and CDR2 SQIVND (reference sequence). After removal of 5 bases from V and 7 bases from J, the junction contained 12 bases not matched to a gene. The CDR3 sequence is CASSSAGGGFGTQYF. CDR3 nucleotides: TGTGCCAGTAGTTCGGCAGGGGGCGGATTTGGGACCCAGTACTTC. The complete variable domain, with remaining parts taken from reference TRBV19 and TRBJ2-5, reads DGGITQSPKYLFRKEGQNVTLSCEQNLNHDAMYWYRQDPGQGLRLIYYSQIVNDFQKGDIAEGYSVSREKKESFPLTVTSAQKNPTAFYLCASSSAGGGFGTQYFGPGTRLLVL.

This chain connects TRBV18 to TRBJ2-1, with D possibly TRBD2 on 6 matching bases. With 3 bases removed from V and 5 bases from J, the gap between germline ends came to 8 bases. CDR1 is KGHSH and CDR2 is LQKENI in the germline V gene. The CDR3 has 13 residues. The CDR3 is CASSPEGNNEQFF. CDR3 sequence (DNA): TGTGCCAGCTCACCGGAGGGGAACAATGAGCAGTTCTTC.

The V gene is TRBV15, the J gene TRBJ1-5, with a weak D call TRBD1 (6 bases). V lost 2 bases and J 3 bases, leaving 11 bases between the germline ends. The CDR3 spans 15 residues. In germline, CDR1 is LNHNV, CDR2 YYDKDF (reference sequence). CDR3 sequence (DNA): TGTGCCACCAGCAGACGGACAGCCCACAATCAGCCCCAGCATTTT. This encodes CATSRRTAHNQPQHF.